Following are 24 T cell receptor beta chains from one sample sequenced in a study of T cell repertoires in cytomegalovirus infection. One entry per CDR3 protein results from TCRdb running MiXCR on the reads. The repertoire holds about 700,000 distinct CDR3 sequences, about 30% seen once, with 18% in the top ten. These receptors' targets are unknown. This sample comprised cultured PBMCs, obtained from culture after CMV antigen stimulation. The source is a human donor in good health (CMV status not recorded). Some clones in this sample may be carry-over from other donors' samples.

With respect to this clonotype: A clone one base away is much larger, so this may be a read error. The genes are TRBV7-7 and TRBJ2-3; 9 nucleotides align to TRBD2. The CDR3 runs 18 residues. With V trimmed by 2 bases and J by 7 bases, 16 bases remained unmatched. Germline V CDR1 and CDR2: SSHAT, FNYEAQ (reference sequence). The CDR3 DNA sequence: TGTGCCAGCAGCTTAAGAGGCGCCTCCGGGCGGGAGGGATATACGCAGTATTTT. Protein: CASSLRGASGREGYTQYF.

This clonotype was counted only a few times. The CDR3 region has the DNA TGTGCCAGCAGCCCGAGGTCTAACTATGGCTACACCTTC. Protein product: CASSPRSNYGYTF. The chain recombines TRBV12-3 or TRBV12-4 with TRBJ1-2; no reliable D call. This CDR3 contains 13 residues. V was clipped by 6 bases and J by 0 bases, with 8 bases between them.

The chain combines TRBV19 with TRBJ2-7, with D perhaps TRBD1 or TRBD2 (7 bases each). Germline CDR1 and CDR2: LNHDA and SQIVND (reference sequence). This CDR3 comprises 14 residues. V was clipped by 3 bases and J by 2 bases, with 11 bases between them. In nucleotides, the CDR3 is TGTGCCAGTAGTATTGGGAGGGGGCCCTACGAGCAGTACTTC. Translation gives CASSIGRGPYEQYF.

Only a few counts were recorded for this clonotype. The CDR3 DNA reads TGTGCCAGCAGTGAAGCGCTAGCGGGAGGTTCCGAGACCCAGTACTTC. It is translated as CASSEALAGGSETQYF. The rearrangement uses TRBV2 and TRBJ2-5; the match to TRBD2 covers 11 bases. The germline V gene has CDR1 SNHLY and CDR2 FYNNEI. The CDR3 has 16 amino acids. J lost 5 bases, V lost 0 bases, and 5 bases had no gene match.

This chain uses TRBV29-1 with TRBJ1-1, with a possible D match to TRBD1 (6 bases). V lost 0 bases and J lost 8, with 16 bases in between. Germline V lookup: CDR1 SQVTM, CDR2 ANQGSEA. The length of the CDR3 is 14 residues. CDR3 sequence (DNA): TGCAGCGTTGAAGATGGACAGAGCGCTTTCGAAGCTTTCTTT. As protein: CSVEDGQSAFEAFF.

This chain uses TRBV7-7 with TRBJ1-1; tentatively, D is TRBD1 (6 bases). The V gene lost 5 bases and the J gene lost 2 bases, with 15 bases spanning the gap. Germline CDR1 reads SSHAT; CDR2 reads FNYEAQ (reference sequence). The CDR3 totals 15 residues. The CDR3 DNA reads TGTGCCAGCAGCCCACTGAGGGGGGGCAACACTGAAGCTTTCTTT. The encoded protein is CASSPLRGGNTEAFF.

Here the CDR3 DNA reads TGCAGTGCTAGAGGGCTAGCGGGAGACCCTTACAATGAGCAGTTCTTC. Amino acid sequence: CSARGLAGDPYNEQFF. J is TRBJ2-1 and V is TRBV20-1; 10 bases map to TRBD2. The CDR3 runs 16 residues. Germline values: CDR1 DFQATT, CDR2 SNEGSKA (reference sequence). V lost 1 base, J lost 4 bases, and 7 bases stayed unmatched.

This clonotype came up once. The CDR3 nucleotides are TGTGCCAGCAAGGGGTGGCGGGAAGATCGGGAGCGTGGGGAGCTGTTTTTT. Translating gives CASKGWREDRERGELFF. The J gene is TRBJ2-2, the V gene TRBV6-1; weak D call: TRBD2 (6 bases). The germline V and J ends were trimmed by 7 bases and 8 bases, with 26 bases remaining between them. This CDR3 is built from 17 residues. CDR1 MNHNS and CDR2 SASEGT come from the germline V gene.

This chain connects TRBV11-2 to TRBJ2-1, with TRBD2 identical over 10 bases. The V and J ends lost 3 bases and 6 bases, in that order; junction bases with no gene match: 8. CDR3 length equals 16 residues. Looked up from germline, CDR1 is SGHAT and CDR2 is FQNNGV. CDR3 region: CASSFGLADGGNEQFF. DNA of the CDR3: TGTGCCAGCAGCTTTGGACTAGCGGATGGGGGCAATGAGCAGTTCTTC.

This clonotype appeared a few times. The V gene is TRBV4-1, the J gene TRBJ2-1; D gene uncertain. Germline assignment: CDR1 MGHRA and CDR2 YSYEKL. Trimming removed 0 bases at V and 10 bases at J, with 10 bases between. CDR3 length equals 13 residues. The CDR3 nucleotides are TGCGCCAGCAGCCAAGATTGGCCCGGGGAGCAGTTCTTC. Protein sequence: CASSQDWPGEQFF.

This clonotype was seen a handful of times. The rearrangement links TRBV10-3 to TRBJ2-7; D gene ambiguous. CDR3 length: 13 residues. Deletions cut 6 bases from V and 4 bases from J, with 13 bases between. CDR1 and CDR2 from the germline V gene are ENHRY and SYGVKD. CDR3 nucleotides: TGTGCCATCAGGGGCCCGACTTGGTACGAGCAGTACTTC. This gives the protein CAIRGPTWYEQYF.

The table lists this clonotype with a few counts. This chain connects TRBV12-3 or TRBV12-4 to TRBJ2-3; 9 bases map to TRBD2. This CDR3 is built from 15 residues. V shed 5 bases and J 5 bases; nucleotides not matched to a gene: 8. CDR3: CASSPAGGLGDTQYF. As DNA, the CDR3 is TGTGCCAGCAGTCCGGCGGGAGGGCTAGGAGATACGCAGTATTTT.

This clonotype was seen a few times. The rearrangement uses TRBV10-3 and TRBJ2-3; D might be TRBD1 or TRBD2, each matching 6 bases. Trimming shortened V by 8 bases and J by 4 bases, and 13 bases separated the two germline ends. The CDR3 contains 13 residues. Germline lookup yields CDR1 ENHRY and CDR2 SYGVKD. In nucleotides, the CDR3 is TGTGCCATCGGGGGCGGGATGGCAGATACGCAGTATTTT. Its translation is CAIGGGMADTQYF.

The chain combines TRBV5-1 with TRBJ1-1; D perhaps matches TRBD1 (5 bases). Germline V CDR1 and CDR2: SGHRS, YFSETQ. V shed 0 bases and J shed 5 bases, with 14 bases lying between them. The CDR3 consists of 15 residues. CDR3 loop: CASSLDQGDNTEAFF. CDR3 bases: TGCGCCAGCAGCTTGGACCAGGGTGATAATACTGAAGCTTTCTTT. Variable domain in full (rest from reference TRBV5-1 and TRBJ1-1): KAGVTQTPRYLIKTRGQQVTLSCSPISGHRSVSWYQQTPGQGLQFLFEYFSETQRNKGNFPGRFSGRQFSNSRSEMNVSTLELGDSALYLCASSLDQGDNTEAFFGQGTRLTVV.

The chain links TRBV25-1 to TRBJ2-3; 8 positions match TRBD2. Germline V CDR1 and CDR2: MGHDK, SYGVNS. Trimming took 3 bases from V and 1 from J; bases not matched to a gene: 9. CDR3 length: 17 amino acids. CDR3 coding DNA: TGTGCCAGCAGTGACAGGATAGCGGGACACGGCACAGATACGCAGTATTTT. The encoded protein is CASSDRIAGHGTDTQYF.

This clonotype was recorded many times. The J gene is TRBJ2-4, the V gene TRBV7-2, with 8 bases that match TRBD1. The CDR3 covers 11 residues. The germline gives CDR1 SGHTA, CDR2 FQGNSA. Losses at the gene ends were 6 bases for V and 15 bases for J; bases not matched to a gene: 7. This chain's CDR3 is CASSFRTGTYF. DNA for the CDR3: TGTGCCAGCAGTTTTCGGACAGGGACGTACTTC.

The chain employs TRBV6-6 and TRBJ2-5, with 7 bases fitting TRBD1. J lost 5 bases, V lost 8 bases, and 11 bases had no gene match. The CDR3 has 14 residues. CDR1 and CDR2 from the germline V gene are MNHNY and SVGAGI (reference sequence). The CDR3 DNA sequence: TGTGCCAGCGGTCAAGGGGGCTTAGGGGAGACCCAGTACTTC. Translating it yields CASGQGGLGETQYF.

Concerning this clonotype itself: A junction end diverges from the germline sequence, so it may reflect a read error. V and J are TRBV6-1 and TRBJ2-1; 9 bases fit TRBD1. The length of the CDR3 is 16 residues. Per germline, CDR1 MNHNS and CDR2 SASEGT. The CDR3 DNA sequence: TGTGCCAGCAGTTTCCACAGGGGGCGGTCAGACAATGAGCTGTTCTTC. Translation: CASSFHRGRSDNELFF.

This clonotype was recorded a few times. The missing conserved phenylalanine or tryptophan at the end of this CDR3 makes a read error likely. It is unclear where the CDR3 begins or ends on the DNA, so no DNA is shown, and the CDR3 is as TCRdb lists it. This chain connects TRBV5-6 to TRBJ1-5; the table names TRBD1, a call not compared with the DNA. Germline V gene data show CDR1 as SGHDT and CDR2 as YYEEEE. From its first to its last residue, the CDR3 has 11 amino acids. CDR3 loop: CASSLEGLREG.

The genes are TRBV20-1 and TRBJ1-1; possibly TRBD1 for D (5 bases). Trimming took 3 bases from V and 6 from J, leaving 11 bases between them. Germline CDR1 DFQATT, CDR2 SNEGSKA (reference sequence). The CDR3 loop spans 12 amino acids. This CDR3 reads CSARPGQAEAFF. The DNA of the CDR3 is TGCAGTGCTAGGCCAGGGCAAGCTGAAGCTTTCTTT.

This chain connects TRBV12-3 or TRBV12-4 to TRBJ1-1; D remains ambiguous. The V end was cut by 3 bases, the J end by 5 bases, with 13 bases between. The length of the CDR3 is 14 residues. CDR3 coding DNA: TGTGCCAGCAGTTTCGGCGGAATTTGGACTGAAGCTTTCTTT. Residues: CASSFGGIWTEAFF.

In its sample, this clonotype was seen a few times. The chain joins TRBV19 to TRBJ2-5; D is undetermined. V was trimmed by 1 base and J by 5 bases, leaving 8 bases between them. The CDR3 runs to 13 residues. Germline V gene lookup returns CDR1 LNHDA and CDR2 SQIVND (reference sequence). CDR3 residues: CASSIASRETQYF. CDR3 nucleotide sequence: TGTGCCAGTAGTATAGCCAGCAGGGAGACCCAGTACTTC.

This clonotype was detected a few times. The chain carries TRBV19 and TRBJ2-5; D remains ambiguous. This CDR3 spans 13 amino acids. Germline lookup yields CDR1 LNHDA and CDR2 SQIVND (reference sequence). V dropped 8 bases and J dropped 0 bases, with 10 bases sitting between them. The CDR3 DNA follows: TGTGCCAGTGGTGGGCGCCACCAAGAGACCCAGTACTTC. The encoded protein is CASGGRHQETQYF.

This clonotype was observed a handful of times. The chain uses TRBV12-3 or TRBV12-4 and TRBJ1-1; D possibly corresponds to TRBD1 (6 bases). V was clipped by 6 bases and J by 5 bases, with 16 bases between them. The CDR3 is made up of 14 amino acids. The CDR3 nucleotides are TGTGCCAGCAGCTCGACAGGCTCGACGACTGAAGCTTTCTTT. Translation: CASSSTGSTTEAFF.